Following are 10 T cell receptor beta chains from one sample sequenced in a study of T cell responses to AZD1222 COVID-19 vaccine. Only in-frame clones appear in the TCRdb table, and some are missing; sequencing was by immunoSEQ multiplex PCR. Among 100,000 to 130,000 clones, about 90% were seen once, and the ten largest hold approximately 22%. The sample here was peripheral blood, taken on day 0 of AZD1222 vaccination. All receptors derive from an adult in good health.

CDR3 sequence (DNA): TGCGCCAGCAGCTTGACAGGGTATGAAAAACTGTTTTTT. Translated: CASSLTGYEKLFF. The chain is built from TRBV5-1 and TRBJ1-4, with D perhaps TRBD1 (6 bases). The CDR3 runs 13 residues. V gave up 1 base and J gave up 6 bases, with 7 bases separating them. Germline-derived CDR1 and CDR2 are SGHRS and YFSETQ.

This chain uses TRBV12-5 with TRBJ2-5; TRBD2 matches 13 bases. The germline V gene has CDR1 LGHNT and CDR2 FRNRAP. Trimming at V came to 6 bases and at J to 5 bases, leaving 9 bases not matched to a gene. The CDR3 totals 16 residues. The CDR3 reads CASGPGTSGEAETQYF. For the CDR3, the DNA is TGTGCTAGTGGGCCGGGGACTAGCGGGGAGGCGGAGACCCAGTACTTC.

This CDR3 is CASSRTGGGSYEQYF. The CDR3 nucleotides are TGTGCCAGCAGCCGGACAGGTGGAGGCTCCTACGAGCAGTACTTC. The rearrangement joins TRBV7-2 to TRBJ2-7; TRBD1 matches at 7 bases. Germline-derived CDR1 and CDR2 are SGHTA and FQGNSA. The CDR3 totals 15 residues. Trimming took 5 bases from V and 0 from J; bases not matched to a gene: 7.

Here the CDR3 reads CASSSRQGAGSPLHF. In nucleotides, the CDR3 is TGTGCCAGTAGTTCACGACAGGGGGCTGGTTCACCCCTCCACTTT. The chain links TRBV19 to TRBJ1-6, with 10 bases matching TRBD1. V shed 5 bases, J shed 9 bases, and the junction held 7 bases outside the gene matches. Germline CDR1 and CDR2: LNHDA and SQIVND (reference sequence). The CDR3 extends over 15 amino acids.

This chain links TRBV11-2 with TRBJ1-3; D remains ambiguous. CDR1 and CDR2 from the germline V gene are SGHAT and FQNNGV. The CDR3 has 13 residues. The V and J ends lost 1 base and 7 bases respectively, with 8 bases between them. The chain's CDR3 is CASSLVPSNTIYF. CDR3 DNA: TGTGCCAGCAGCTTAGTCCCAAGCAACACCATATATTTT. The full variable domain, its missing parts supplied by reference TRBV11-2 and TRBJ1-3, is EAGVAQSPRYKIIEKRQSVAFWCNPISGHATLYWYQQILGQGPKLLIQFQNNGVVDDSQLPKDRFSAERLKGVDSTLKIQPAKLEDSAVYLCASSLVPSNTIYFGEGSWLTVV.

This chain joins TRBV7-9 and TRBJ2-2; no clear D gene. The germline gives CDR1 SEHNR, CDR2 FQNEAQ (reference sequence). This CDR3 contains 14 residues. Trimming stripped 6 bases from V and 5 bases from J, with 13 bases between. The CDR3 bases are TGTGCCAGCAGGTCCCGGACGTATACCGGGGAGCTGTTTTTT. This encodes CASRSRTYTGELFF.

The sample holds one count of this clone. CDR3 nucleotide sequence: TGTGCCTGGAGTTTGGACACCCGGAGGTATCAGCCCCAGCATTTT. Its protein is CAWSLDTRRYQPQHF. The rearrangement uses TRBV30 and TRBJ1-5; tentatively, D is TRBD1 (5 bases). Per germline, CDR1 GTSNPN and CDR2 SVGIG (reference sequence). The V and J ends lost 2 bases and 5 bases respectively, with 16 bases between them. This CDR3 contains 15 residues. The complete variable domain, with remaining parts taken from reference TRBV30 and TRBJ1-5, reads SQTIHQWPATLVQPVGSPLSLECTVEGTSNPNLYWYRQAAGRGLQLLFYSVGIGQISSEVPQNLSASRPQDRQFILSSKKLLLSDSGFYLCAWSLDTRRYQPQHFGDGTRLSIL.

The chain has TRBV6-5 and TRBJ1-1, with 8 bases fitting TRBD1. Germline V gene lookup returns CDR1 MNHEY and CDR2 SVGAGI. V lost 5 bases to trimming and J lost 1 base; unmatched junction nucleotides: 3. The CDR3 totals 14 residues. The CDR3 loop reads CASSTRGQNTEAFF. The CDR3 nucleotides read TGTGCCAGCAGTACCAGGGGGCAGAACACTGAAGCTTTCTTT.

The V gene is TRBV4-3, the J gene TRBJ1-2, with a tentative D call TRBD1 (6 bases). The CDR3 extends over 14 amino acids. Germline assignment: CDR1 LGHNA and CDR2 YSLEER. Trimming removed 5 bases at V and 9 bases at J, with 19 bases between. CDR3 in amino acids: CASSFNDRPGSYTF. For the CDR3, the DNA is TGCGCCAGCAGCTTTAACGACAGGCCTGGTAGCTACACCTTC.

This chain connects TRBV6-5 to TRBJ2-5, with D hard to call. V was cut by 8 bases and J by 5 bases, with 12 bases left in between. Germline CDR1 and CDR2: MNHEY and SVGAGI. This CDR3 is built from 12 residues. In DNA form, the CDR3 reads TGTGCCAGCTCTTTGGGATGGGAGACCCAGTACTTC. Translation: CASSLGWETQYF.